The 14 T cell receptor beta chains presented below share a single source sample, sequenced in a study of spatial heterogeneity in lung cancer. Time point described: sample taken at primary tumor resection. TCRdb fed the 5' RACE reads into MiXCR, producing one record per CDR3 protein. The data contain around 95,000 distinct CDR3 sequences, about 4.4% of them seen just once; the ten biggest clones take up 21%. The antigens these receptors bind are not known. Regarding the study as a whole: The number of expanded tumor alpha and beta chains correlated with mutation number.

Here the sequenced sample was lung tumor tissue, taken at surgery. These TCRs come from a male donor with early-stage non-small cell lung cancer.

The chain links TRBV12-5 to TRBJ2-7; weak D call: TRBD2 (5 bases). Germline loops: CDR1 LGHNT, CDR2 FRNRAP. The CDR3 runs 19 residues. Trimming removed 4 bases from V and 6 bases from J, with 31 bases in between. The chain's CDR3 is CASGSLPPFGGHPRGEQYF. As DNA, the CDR3 is TGTGCTAGTGGTTCCCTTCCACCCTTCGGTGGGCACCCCCGGGGCGAGCAGTACTTC.

This clonotype was recorded a few times. This chain connects TRBV4-1 to TRBJ2-5, with TRBD2 matching 11 bases. The trim removed 2 bases at V and 2 bases at J, leaving 1 base unmatched. Germline CDR1 and CDR2: MGHRA and YSYEKL. The CDR3 extends over 15 amino acids. The CDR3 spells CASSQRLAGQETQYF. The DNA for the CDR3 is TGCGCCAGCAGCCAAAGACTAGCGGGACAAGAGACCCAGTACTTC.

This clonotype was observed many times. The V and J genes are TRBV6-5 and TRBJ1-1; the D is unclear. This CDR3 region has 11 residues. Germline loops: CDR1 MNHEY, CDR2 SVGAGI. The germline V and J ends were trimmed by 7 bases and 8 bases, with 11 bases remaining between them. CDR3 sequence (DNA): TGTGCCAGCAAGGGTTTATCCGAAGCTTTCTTT. This sequence encodes CASKGLSEAFF.

Many counts were recorded for this clonotype. V is TRBV6-6 and J is TRBJ2-3; D possibly corresponds to TRBD1 (6 bases). Germline loops: CDR1 MNHNY, CDR2 SVGAGI (reference sequence). The ends were cut back, 5 bases at V and 6 bases at J, with 21 bases in the middle. The CDR3 extends over 16 amino acids. The CDR3 spells CASSPGQQLLSDTQYF. Here the CDR3 DNA reads TGTGCCAGCAGTCCTGGACAGCAACTACTCTCCGATACGCAGTATTTT.

This clonotype has a count of ten or more. This rearrangement joins TRBV3-1 to TRBJ2-1; 11 bases match TRBD2. V was clipped by 1 base and J by 6 bases; unmatched bases: 5. The germline V gene encodes CDR1 LGHDT and CDR2 YNNKEL (reference sequence). The CDR3 totals 16 residues. CDR3 sequence reads: CASSQGTSGRGNEQFF. The CDR3 bases are TGTGCCAGCAGCCAAGGCACTAGCGGGAGAGGCAATGAGCAGTTCTTC.

This clonotype showed up just a few times. The chain is built from TRBV12-3 or TRBV12-4 and TRBJ1-6; no clear D gene. Trimming took 3 bases from V and 7 from J, leaving 10 bases between them. The CDR3 is made up of 14 amino acids. The CDR3 nucleotides are TGTGCCAGCAGTTTCGGAGGGAGCAATTCACCCCTCCACTTT. Translated, it gives CASSFGGSNSPLHF.

There are a few counts of this clonotype. The chain joins TRBV7-9 to TRBJ2-2; 8 bases align to TRBD2. This CDR3 comprises 15 residues. The J segment lost 7 bases and the V segment lost 4 bases, leaving 8 bases of the junction unmatched. The germline V gene encodes CDR1 SEHNR and CDR2 FQNEAQ (reference sequence). In nucleotides, the CDR3 is TGTGCCAGCAGCTCGCGCGGAAGCGGGAGCGGGGAGCTGTTTTTT. It specifies CASSSRGSGSGELFF.

This clonotype was counted only a few times. The CDR3 bases are TGCAGCGTTTCGCAGGGGGAGAACACTGAAGCTTTCTTT. Protein product: CSVSQGENTEAFF. This chain uses TRBV29-1 with TRBJ1-1, with TRBD1 matching over 7 bases. The ends lost 5 bases at V and 1 base at J; junction bases unmatched: 4. CDR3 size: 13 residues. The germline V gene encodes CDR1 SQVTM and CDR2 ANQGSEA.

This clonotype occurred many times. The chain couples TRBV4-1 to TRBJ2-7; tentatively, D is TRBD1 or TRBD2 (5 bases each). The V end lost 0 bases, the J end lost 3 bases, and 21 bases lay between the germline ends. Germline V lookup: CDR1 MGHRA, CDR2 YSYEKL. The CDR3 extends over 18 amino acids. The CDR3 protein is CASSQDSFLGDGVYEQYF. The CDR3 DNA reads TGCGCCAGCAGCCAAGATAGTTTCCTGGGGGACGGGGTCTACGAGCAGTACTTC.

This clonotype has just a few counts. The chain combines TRBV7-6 with TRBJ2-5, with D tentatively TRBD1 or TRBD2 (5 bases each). The length of the CDR3 is 15 residues. Germline V gene sequence: CDR1 SGHVS, CDR2 FNYEAQ. V dropped 2 bases and J dropped 2 bases, with 12 bases sitting between them. CDR3 nucleotides: TGTGCCAGCAGCTTATTCTGGGGCGGGCAAGAGACCCAGTACTTC. Its protein product is CASSLFWGGQETQYF. Variable domain in full (rest from reference TRBV7-6 and TRBJ2-5): GAGVSQSPRYKVTKRGQDVALRCDPISGHVSLYWYRQALGQGPEFLTYFNYEAQQDKSGLPNDRFSAERPEGSISTLTIQRTEQRDSAMYRCASSLFWGGQETQYFGPGTRLLVL.

This clonotype has a count of ten or more. The rearrangement joins TRBV4-2 to TRBJ1-1; TRBD1 is a possible D gene (5 bases). The CDR3 is made up of 15 amino acids. V lost 3 bases and J 1 base, leaving 12 bases between the germline ends. Germline loops: CDR1 LGHNA, CDR2 YNFKEQ. The CDR3 loop reads CASSHYVDKNTEAFF. In DNA, the CDR3 is TGTGCCAGCAGCCACTATGTGGACAAGAACACTGAAGCTTTCTTT.

By sample fraction, this clonotype is medium-sized. The CDR3 region is CARWAGLRYNEQFF. The CDR3 nucleotides are TGTGCCAGATGGGCGGGACTACGCTACAATGAGCAGTTCTTC. V is TRBV27 and J is TRBJ2-1; 7 nucleotides line up with TRBD2. The germline CDR1 and CDR2 sequences are MNHEY and SMNVEV (reference sequence). V dropped 9 bases and J dropped 3; count of bases not matched to a gene: 8. This CDR3 has 14 residues.

This clonotype was observed at least ten times. The chain employs TRBV6-5 and TRBJ1-5; weak D call: TRBD1 (6 bases). CDR1 is MNHEY and CDR2 is SVGAGI in the germline V gene. The CDR3 is 15 amino acids. The V gene lost 0 bases and the J gene lost 2 bases, with 8 bases spanning the gap. The CDR3 loop reads CASSYSHRGNQPQHF. The CDR3 DNA follows: TGTGCCAGCAGTTACTCCCACAGGGGCAATCAGCCCCAGCATTTT.

This clonotype was counted only a few times. The chain is built from TRBV12-3 or TRBV12-4 and TRBJ1-1, with 9 bases identical to TRBD1. With 3 bases clipped from V and 5 bases from J, the junction kept 1 base outside the gene matches. This CDR3 comprises 13 residues. The CDR3: CASSFGQGTEAFF. Here the CDR3 DNA reads TGTGCCAGCAGTTTTGGACAGGGGACTGAAGCTTTCTTT.